This record concerns one TCR beta chain sequence. Its antigen is not known. Some clones are missing from TCRdb's copy, which holds only in-frame ones; the method was immunoSEQ multiplex PCR. The repertoire holds over 2 million clones, with 85% to 95% as singletons. Naive CD4+ cells were CD45RA-selected; the remaining cells were memory. Germline loops: CDR1 MDHEN, CDR2 SYDVKM. V lost 3 bases to trimming and J lost 7 bases; unmatched junction nucleotides: 14. The length of the CDR3 is 17 residues. The data were obtained in a study of shared clonotypes between healthy human individuals. Study-level points and caveats: Across subsets, estimated richness was generally greater for naive than for memory populations.

The specimen was naive CD4+ T cells sorted from blood. This sample's subset: CD45RA+ positively selected. V is TRBV28 and J is TRBJ2-5; 10 positions match TRBD2. The clonotype comes from a man younger than 35 in good health. The DNA of the CDR3 is TGTGCCAGCAGTTTTGCTAGCGGGGGTGCAAAAACCGGGACCCAGTACTTC. This translates into CASSFASGGAKTGTQYF.